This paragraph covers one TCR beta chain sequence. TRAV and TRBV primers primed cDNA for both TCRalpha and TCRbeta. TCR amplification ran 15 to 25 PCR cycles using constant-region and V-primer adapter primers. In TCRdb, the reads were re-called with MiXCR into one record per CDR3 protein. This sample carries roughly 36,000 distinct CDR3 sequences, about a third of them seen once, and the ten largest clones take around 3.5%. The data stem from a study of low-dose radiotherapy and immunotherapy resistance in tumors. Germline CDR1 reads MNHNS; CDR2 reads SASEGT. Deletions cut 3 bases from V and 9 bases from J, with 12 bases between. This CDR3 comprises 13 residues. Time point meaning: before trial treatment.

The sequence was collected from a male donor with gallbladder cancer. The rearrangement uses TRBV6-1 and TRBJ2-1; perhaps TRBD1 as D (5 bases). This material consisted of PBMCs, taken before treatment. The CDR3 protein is CASSDQDTGEQFF. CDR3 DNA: TGTGCCAGCAGTGATCAGGACACGGGTGAGCAGTTCTTC.